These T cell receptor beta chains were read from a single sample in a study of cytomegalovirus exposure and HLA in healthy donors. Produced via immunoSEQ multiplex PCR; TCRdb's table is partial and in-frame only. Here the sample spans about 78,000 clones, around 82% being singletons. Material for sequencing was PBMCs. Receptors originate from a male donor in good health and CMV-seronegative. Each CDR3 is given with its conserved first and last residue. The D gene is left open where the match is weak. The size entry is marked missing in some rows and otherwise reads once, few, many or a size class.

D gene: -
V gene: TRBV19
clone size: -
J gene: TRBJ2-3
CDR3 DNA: TGTGCCAGTAGCCGTAACGGAGATACGCAGTATTTT
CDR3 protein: CASSRNGDTQYF

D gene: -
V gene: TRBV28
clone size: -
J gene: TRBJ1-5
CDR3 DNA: TGTGCCAGCACCCCAGACAGGAATCAGCCCCAGCATTTT
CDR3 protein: CASTPDRNQPQHF

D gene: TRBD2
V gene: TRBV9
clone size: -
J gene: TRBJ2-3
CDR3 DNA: TGTGCCAGCAGCGTCGGTCAAGCGGGGGGCCTTGCCGATACGCAGTATTTT
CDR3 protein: CASSVGQAGGLADTQYF

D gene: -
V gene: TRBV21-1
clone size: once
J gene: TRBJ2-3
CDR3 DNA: TGTGCCAGCGGACAGGGCCCGAGCACAGATACGCAGTATTTT
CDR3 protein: CASGQGPSTDTQYF

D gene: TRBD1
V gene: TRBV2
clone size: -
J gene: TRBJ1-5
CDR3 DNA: TGTGCCAGCAGTTCGACAGGGGGCGCAGATCAGCCCCAGCATTTT
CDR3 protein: CASSSTGGADQPQHF

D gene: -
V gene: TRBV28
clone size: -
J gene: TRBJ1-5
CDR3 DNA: TGTGCCAGCAGTTTCGGAGGGATGATCCAGCATTTT
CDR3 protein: CASSFGGMIQHF

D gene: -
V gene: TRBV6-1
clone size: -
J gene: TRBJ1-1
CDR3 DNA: TGTGCCAGCATCTTGACTGAAATCGCTGAAGCTTTCTTT
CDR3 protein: CASILTEIAEAFF

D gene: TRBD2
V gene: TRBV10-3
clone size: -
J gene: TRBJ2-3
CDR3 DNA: TGTGCCATCAGCTTGGGACTAGCGGGAGGCACAGATACGCAGTATTTT
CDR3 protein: CAISLGLAGGTDTQYF

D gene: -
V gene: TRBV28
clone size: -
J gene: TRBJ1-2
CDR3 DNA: TGTGCCAGCAGTTTTTCCGACTATGGCTACACCTTC
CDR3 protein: CASSFSDYGYTF

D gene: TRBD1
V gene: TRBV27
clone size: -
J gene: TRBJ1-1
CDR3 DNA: TGTGCCAGCAGTCCAGGACAGGGGGGGCTCACTGAAGCTTTCTTT
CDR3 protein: CASSPGQGGLTEAFF

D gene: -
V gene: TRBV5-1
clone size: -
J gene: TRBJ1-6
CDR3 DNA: TGCGCCAGCAGCTTCAACGGGTCCCCTTCACCCCTCCACTTT
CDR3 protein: CASSFNGSPSPLHF

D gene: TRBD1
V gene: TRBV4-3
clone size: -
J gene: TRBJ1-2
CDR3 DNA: TGCGCCAGCAGCCAGCAGACAGGGGGAATCGTCTATGGCTACACCTTC
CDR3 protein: CASSQQTGGIVYGYTF

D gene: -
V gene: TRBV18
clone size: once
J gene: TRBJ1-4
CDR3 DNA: TGTGCCAGCTCATTCGACGAGGGAAACGAAAAACTGTTTTTT
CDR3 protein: CASSFDEGNEKLFF

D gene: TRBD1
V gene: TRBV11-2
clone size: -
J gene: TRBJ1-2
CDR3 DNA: TGTGCCAGCAGCTTAGCCTGGACAGGGGCGCCCACCTATGGCTACACCTTC
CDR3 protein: CASSLAWTGAPTYGYTF

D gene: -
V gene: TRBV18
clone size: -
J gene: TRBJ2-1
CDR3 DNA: TGTGCCAGCTCACCACGGAGTAATGAGCAGTTCTTC
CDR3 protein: CASSPRSNEQFF

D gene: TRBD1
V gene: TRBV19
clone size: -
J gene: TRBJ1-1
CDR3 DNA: TGTGCCAGTAGTTTCGGGACAGGGGATACTGAAGCTTTCTTT
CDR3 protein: CASSFGTGDTEAFF

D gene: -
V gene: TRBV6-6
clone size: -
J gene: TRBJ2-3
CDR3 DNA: TGTGCCAGCAGTATATCCCCTGGGGGCTTAACAGATACGCAGTATTTT
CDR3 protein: CASSISPGGLTDTQYF

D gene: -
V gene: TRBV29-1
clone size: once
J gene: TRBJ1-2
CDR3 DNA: TGCAGCGTTGGGGAGAGAGACACTAATGGCTACACCTTC
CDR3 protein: CSVGERDTNGYTF

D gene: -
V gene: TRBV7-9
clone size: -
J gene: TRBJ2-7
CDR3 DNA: TGTGCCAGCAGCTTGATGACCGGGGACTACGAGCAGTACTTC
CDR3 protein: CASSLMTGDYEQYF

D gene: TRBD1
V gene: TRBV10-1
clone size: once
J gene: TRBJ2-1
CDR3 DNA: TGCGCCAGCAGCCTACAGGGGGCGGGTGAGCAGTTCTTC
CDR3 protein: CASSLQGAGEQFF

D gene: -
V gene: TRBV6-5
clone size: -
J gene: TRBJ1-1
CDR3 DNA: TGTGCCAGCAGTTCGGTGGGGCTCGGCACTGAAGCTTTCTTT
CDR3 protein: CASSSVGLGTEAFF

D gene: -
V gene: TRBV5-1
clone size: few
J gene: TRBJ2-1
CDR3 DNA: TGCGCCAGCAGCCGAGACTCGGGAATCACCGCATACAATGAGCAGTTCTTC
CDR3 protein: CASSRDSGITAYNEQFF

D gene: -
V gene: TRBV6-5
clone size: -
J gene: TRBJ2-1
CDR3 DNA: TGTGCCAGCAGTTTTCTTCTAGGTGAGCAGTTCTTC
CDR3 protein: CASSFLLGEQFF

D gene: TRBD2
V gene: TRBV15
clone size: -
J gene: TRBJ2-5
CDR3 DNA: TGTGCCACCAGCAGAGAACGAGCGGGAGGATTCCAAGAGACCCAGTACTTC
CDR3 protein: CATSRERAGGFQETQYF

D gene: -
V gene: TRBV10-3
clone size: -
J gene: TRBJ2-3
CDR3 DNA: TGTGCCATCAGTGAGTCCGAGACAGATACGCAGTATTTT
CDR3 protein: CAISESETDTQYF

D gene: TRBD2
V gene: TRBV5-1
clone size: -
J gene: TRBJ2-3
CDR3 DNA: TGCGCCAGCAGCCACGGACTAGCGGGGGGGAGCACAGATACGCAGTATTTT
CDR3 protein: CASSHGLAGGSTDTQYF

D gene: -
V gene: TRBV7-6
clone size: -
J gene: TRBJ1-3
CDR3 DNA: TGTGCCAGCAGCTCCGGGATCCGAAACACCATATATTTT
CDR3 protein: CASSSGIRNTIYF

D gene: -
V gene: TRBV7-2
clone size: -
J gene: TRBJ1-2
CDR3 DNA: TGTGCCAGCAGTTCCACCGGGACACTAAACTATGGCTACCCCTTC
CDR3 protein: CASSSTGTLNYGYPF

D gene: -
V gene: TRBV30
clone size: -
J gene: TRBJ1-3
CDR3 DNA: TGTGCCTGGGTCCTGACAGGACACTCTGGAAACACCATATATTTT
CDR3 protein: CAWVLTGHSGNTIYF

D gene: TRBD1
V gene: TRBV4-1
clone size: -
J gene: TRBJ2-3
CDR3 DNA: TGCGCCAGCAGCGTCGGGACAGGGGAGGTAGATACGCAGTATTTT
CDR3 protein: CASSVGTGEVDTQYF

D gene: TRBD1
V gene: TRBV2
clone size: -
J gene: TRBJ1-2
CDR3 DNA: TGTGCCAGCAGTGAAGCGCAGGGTGGCAGGGGGCACTCGTTTGGCTACACCTTC
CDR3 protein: CASSEAQGGRGHSFGYTF

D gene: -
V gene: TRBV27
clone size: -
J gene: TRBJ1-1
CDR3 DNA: TGTGCCAGCATGAGCTTCATTGTTGGGCCCACTGAAGCTTTCTTT
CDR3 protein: CASMSFIVGPTEAFF

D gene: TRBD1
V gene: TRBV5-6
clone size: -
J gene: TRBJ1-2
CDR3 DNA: TGTGCCAGCAGCGCTACCACAGGGGTGTGGGGCTATGGCTACACCTTC
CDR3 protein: CASSATTGVWGYGYTF

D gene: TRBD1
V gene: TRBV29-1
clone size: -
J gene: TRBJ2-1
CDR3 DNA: TGCAGCGTTGAAGGGACACGGGACAGGGGGCACAATGAGCAGTTCTTC
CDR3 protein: CSVEGTRDRGHNEQFF

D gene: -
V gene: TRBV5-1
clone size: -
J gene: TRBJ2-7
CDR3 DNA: TGCGCCAGCAGATGGGGGCCGGAAAAAATCGAGCAGTACTTC
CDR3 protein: CASRWGPEKIEQYF

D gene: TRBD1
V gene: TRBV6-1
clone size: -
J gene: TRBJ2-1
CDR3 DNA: TGTGCCAGCAGTGAATGGGACAGGGGTATCGATGAGCAGTTCTTC
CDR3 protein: CASSEWDRGIDEQFF

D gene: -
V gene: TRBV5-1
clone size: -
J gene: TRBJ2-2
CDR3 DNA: TGCGCCAGCAGCTTGGATATCTTCACCGGGGAGCTGTTTTTT
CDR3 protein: CASSLDIFTGELFF

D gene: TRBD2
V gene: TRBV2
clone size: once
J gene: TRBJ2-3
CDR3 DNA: TGTGCCAGCAGTCCGGGACTAGCGGACACAGATACGCAGTATTTT
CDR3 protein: CASSPGLADTDTQYF

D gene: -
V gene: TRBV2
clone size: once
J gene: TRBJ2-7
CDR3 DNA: TGTGCCAGCAGTGACCAGGGGCGGACCGAGCAGTACTTC
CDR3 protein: CASSDQGRTEQYF

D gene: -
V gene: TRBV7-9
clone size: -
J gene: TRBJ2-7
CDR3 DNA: TGTGCCAGCAGCTATAACTACGAGCAGTACTTC
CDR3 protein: CASSYNYEQYF

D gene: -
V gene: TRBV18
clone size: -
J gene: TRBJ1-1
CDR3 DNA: TGTGCCAGCTCACCCAACTTTCCAGGAATGAACACTGAAGCTTTCTTT
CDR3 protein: CASSPNFPGMNTEAFF

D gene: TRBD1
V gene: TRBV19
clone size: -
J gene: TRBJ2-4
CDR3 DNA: TGTGCCAGTAGTATCGGACAGGGTGGAAACATTCAGTACTTC
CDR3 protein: CASSIGQGGNIQYF

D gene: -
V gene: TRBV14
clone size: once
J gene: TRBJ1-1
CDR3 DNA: TGTGCCAGCAGCCAAGATTTAATTGGGGGCATGAACACTGAAACTTTCTTT
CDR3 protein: CASSQDLIGGMNTETFF

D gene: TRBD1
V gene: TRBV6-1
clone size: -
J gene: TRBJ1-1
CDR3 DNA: TGTGCCAGCAGTGAACTCCCCGACAGGGGCAGCACTGAAGCTTTCTTT
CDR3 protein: CASSELPDRGSTEAFF

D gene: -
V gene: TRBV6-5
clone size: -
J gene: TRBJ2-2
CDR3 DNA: TGTGCCAGCAGTAGAACTCTCGGCGGGGAGCTGTTTTTT
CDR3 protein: CASSRTLGGELFF

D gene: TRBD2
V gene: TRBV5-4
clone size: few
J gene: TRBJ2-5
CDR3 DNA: TGTGCCAGCAGCTTGACTAGCGCCCCCCAAGAGACCCAGTACTTC
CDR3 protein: CASSLTSAPQETQYF

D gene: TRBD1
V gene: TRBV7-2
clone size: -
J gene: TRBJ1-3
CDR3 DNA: TGTGCCAGCAGCTGGACAGGGTTGGGCTCTGGAAACACCATATATTTT
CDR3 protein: CASSWTGLGSGNTIYF

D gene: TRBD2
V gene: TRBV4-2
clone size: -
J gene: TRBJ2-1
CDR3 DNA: TGTGCCAGCAGCCAATACCTGGGGACTAGCGGACAAAATGAGCAGTTCTTC
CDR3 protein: CASSQYLGTSGQNEQFF

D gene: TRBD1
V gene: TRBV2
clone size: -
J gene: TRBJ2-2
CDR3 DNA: TGTGCCAGCAGTGCCAGCCGGGACAGGGGGTATCTAGCGGGACTCACCGGGGAGCTGTTTTTT
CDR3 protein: CASSASRDRGYLAGLTGELFF

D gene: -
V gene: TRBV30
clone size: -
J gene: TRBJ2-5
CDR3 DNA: TGTGCCTGGAGGGGTGAACAGGGTTGGGAGACCCAGTACTTC
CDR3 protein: CAWRGEQGWETQYF

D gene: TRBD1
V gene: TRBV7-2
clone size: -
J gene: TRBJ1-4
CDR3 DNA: TGTGCCAGCAGACAGAACAGGGGGCGATATGAAAAACTGTTTTTT
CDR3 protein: CASRQNRGRYEKLFF

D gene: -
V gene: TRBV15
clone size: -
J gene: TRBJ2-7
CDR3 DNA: TGTGCCACCAGCAGAGATAACGGAATCGCCAGGGAATACGAGCAGTACTTC
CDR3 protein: CATSRDNGIAREYEQYF

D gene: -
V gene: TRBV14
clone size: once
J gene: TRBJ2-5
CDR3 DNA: TGTGCCAGCAGCCACCAAACAGTGACCCAGTACTTC
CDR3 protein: CASSHQTVTQYF

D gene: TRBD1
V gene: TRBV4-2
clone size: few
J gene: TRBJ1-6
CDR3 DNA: TGTGCCAGCAGCCTGGGACAGAGAGGAATACGGTCACCCCTCCACTTT
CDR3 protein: CASSLGQRGIRSPLHF

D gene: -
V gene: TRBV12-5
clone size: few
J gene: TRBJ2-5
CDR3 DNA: TGTGCTAGTGCCTCCCTTAAGACAGGAGTATACCAAGAGACCCAGTACTTC
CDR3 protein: CASASLKTGVYQETQYF